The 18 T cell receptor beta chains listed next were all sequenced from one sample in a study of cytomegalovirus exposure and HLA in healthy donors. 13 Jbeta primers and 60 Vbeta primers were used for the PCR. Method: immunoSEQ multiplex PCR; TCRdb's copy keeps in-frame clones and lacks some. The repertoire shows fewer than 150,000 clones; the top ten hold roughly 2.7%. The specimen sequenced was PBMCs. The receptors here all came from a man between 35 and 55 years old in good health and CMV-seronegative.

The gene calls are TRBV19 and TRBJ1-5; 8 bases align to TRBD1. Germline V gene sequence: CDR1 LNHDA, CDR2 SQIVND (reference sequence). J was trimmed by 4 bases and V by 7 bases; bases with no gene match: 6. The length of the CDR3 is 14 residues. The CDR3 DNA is TGTGCCAGTAATCAGGGGACAGGTAATCAGCCCCAGCATTTT. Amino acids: CASNQGTGNQPQHF.

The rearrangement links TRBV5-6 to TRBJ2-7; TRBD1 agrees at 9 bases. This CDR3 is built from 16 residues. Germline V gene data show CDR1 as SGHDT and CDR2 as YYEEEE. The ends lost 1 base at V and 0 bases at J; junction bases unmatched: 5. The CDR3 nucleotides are TGTGCCAGCAGCTTGCCGGGACAGGGTTCCTCCTACGAGCAGTACTTC. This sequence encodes CASSLPGQGSSYEQYF.

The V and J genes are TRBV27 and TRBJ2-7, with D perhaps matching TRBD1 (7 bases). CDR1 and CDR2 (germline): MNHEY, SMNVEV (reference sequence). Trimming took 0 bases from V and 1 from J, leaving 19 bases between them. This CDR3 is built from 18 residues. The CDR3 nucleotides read TGTGCCAGCAGTTTATCAGGCAGGGGGACTTTAAAATCCTACGAGCAGTACTTC. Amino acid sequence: CASSLSGRGTLKSYEQYF.

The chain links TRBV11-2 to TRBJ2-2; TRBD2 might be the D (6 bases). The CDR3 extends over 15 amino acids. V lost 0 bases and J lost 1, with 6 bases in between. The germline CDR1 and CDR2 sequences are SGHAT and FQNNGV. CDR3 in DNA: TGTGCCAGCAGCTTAGATAGCGGGAACACCGGGGAGCTGTTTTTT. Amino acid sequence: CASSLDSGNTGELFF.

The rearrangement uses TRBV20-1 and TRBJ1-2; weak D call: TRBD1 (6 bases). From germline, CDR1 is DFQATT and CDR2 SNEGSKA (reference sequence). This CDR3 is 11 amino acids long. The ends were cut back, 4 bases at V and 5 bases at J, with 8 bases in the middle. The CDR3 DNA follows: TGCAGTGCTACACAGGGTTATGGCTACACCTTC. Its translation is CSATQGYGYTF.

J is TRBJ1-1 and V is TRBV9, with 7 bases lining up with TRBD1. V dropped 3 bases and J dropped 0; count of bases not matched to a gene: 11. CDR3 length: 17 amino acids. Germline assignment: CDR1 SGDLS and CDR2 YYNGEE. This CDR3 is CASSAGTASSMNTEAFF. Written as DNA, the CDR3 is TGTGCCAGCAGCGCCGGGACAGCTTCATCTATGAACACTGAAGCTTTCTTT.

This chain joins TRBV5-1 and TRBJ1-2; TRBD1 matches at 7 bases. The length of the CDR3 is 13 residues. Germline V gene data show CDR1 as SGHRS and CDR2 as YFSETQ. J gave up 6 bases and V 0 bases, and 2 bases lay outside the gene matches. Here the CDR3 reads CASSLVTGNGYTF. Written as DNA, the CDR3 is TGCGCCAGCAGCTTGGTGACAGGGAATGGCTACACCTTC. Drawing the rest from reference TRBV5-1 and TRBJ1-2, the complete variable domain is KAGVTQTPRYLIKTRGQQVTLSCSPISGHRSVSWYQQTPGQGLQFLFEYFSETQRNKGNFPGRFSGRQFSNSRSEMNVSTLELGDSALYLCASSLVTGNGYTFGSGTRLTVV.

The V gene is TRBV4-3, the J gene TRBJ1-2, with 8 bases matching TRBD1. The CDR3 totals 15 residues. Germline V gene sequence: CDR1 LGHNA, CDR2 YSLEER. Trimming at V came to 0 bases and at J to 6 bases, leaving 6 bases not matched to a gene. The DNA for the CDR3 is TGCGCCAGCAGCCAAGATAGGGGCAGGGGGCATGGCTACACCTTC. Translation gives CASSQDRGRGHGYTF.

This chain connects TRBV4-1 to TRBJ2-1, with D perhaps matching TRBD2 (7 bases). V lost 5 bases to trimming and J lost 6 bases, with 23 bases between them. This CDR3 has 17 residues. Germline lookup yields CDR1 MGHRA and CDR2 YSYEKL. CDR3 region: CASSKLQGGAISNEQFF. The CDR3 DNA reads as TGCGCCAGCAGCAAACTTCAAGGGGGGGCCATATCCAATGAGCAGTTCTTC.

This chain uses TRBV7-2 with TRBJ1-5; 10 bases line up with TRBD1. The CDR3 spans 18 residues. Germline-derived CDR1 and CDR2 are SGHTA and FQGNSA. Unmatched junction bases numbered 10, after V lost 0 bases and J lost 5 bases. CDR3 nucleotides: TGTGCCAGCAGCTTAGCCCGCTTGACAGGGGGCACAGATCAGCCCCAGCATTTT. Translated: CASSLARLTGGTDQPQHF.

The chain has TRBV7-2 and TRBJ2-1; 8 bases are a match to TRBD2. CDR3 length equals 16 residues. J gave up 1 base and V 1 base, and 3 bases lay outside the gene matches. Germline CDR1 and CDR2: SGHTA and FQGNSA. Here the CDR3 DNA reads TGTGCCAGCAGCTTAGTAGGCGGGGGGTCCTACAATGAGCAGTTCTTC. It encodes CASSLVGGGSYNEQFF.

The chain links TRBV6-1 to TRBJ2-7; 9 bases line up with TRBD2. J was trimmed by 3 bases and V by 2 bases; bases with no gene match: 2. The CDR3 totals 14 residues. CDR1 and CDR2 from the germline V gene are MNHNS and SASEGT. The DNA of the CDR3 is TGTGCCAGCAGTGAACTAGCGGGGTTCTACGAGCAGTACTTC. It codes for CASSELAGFYEQYF.

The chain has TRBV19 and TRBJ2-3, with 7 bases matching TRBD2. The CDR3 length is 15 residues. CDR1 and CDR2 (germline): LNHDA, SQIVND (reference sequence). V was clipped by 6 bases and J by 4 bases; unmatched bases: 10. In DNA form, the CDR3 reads TGTGCCAGTAGATTGGGCGGGGGTAGGGCAGATACGCAGTATTTT. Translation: CASRLGGGRADTQYF.

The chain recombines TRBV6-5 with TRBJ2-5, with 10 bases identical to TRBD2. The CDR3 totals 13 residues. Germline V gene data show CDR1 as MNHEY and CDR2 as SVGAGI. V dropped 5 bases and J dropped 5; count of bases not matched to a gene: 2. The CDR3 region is CASSGSGGETQYF. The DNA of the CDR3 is TGTGCCAGCAGTGGTAGCGGGGGGGAGACCCAGTACTTC.

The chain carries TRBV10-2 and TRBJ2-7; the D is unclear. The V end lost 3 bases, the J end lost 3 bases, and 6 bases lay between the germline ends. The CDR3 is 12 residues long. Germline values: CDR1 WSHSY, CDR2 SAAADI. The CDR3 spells CASSDQFYEQYF. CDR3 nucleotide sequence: TGCGCCAGCAGTGACCAGTTCTACGAGCAGTACTTC.

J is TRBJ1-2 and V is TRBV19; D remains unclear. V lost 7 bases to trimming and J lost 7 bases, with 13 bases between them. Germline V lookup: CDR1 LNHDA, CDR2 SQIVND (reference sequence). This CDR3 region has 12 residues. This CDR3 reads CASTSGPLGYTF. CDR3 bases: TGTGCCAGTACCTCTGGGCCCCTTGGCTACACCTTC.

CDR3: CAPGRGTSGDYEQYF. CDR3 DNA sequence: TGTGCCCCCGGACGGGGGACTAGCGGGGATTACGAGCAGTACTTC. The gene calls are TRBV19 and TRBJ2-7, with TRBD2 matching over 13 bases. Germline V gene sequence: CDR1 LNHDA, CDR2 SQIVND (reference sequence). The CDR3 has 15 residues. Unmatched junction bases numbered 11, after V lost 11 bases and J lost 4 bases.

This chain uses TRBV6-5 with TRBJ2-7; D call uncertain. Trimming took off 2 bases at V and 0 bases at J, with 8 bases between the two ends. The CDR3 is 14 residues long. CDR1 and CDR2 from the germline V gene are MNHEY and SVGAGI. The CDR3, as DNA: TGTGCCAGCAGTTACCGTGGCAACTCCTACGAGCAGTACTTC. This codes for CASSYRGNSYEQYF.